One sample yielded the 14 T cell receptor beta chains listed below, sequenced in a study of blood T cell repertoires in COVID-19. Produced via immunoSEQ multiplex PCR; TCRdb's table is partial and in-frame only. The table shows around 400,000 clones, with approximately 89% occurring only once. Sequencing was done on a sample of peripheral blood. These TCRs come from a woman aged 25 to 39 with COVID-19, enrolled during active disease.

The chain has TRBV30 and TRBJ2-7, with 10 bases aligning to TRBD1. The V and J ends lost 7 bases and 0 bases, in that order; junction bases with no gene match: 6. CDR1 and CDR2 (germline): GTSNPN, SVGIG (reference sequence). The CDR3 is 14 amino acids. DNA of the CDR3: TGTGCCTTCCTACGGGACAGGGGCTCCTACGAGCAGTACTTC. It specifies CAFLRDRGSYEQYF.

The chain combines TRBV7-2 with TRBJ2-1; D is uncertain. Germline V gene data show CDR1 as SGHTA and CDR2 as FQGNSA. The CDR3 contains 14 residues. V dropped 3 bases and J dropped 8 bases, with 14 bases sitting between them. CDR3 amino acids: CASSFGLPADEQFF. The CDR3 DNA reads TGTGCCAGCAGCTTTGGGCTCCCAGCCGATGAGCAGTTCTTC.

The gene calls are TRBV9 and TRBJ2-1, with TRBD2 matching over 7 bases. The CDR3 is 12 residues long. Germline V CDR1 and CDR2: SGDLS, YYNGEE. V lost 7 bases to trimming and J lost 7 bases; unmatched junction nucleotides: 5. CDR3 DNA: TGTGCCAGCGGGACTATCCGAAATGAGCAGTTCTTC. This sequence encodes CASGTIRNEQFF.

The rearrangement links TRBV5-4 to TRBJ1-2; D gene uncertain. CDR1 and CDR2 (germline): SGHNT, YYREEE (reference sequence). The CDR3 covers 14 residues. The ends were cut back, 0 bases at V and 1 base at J, with 7 bases in the middle. The CDR3 DNA sequence: TGTGCCAGCAGCTTGGTACCCGGTAACTATGGCTACACCTTC. Residues: CASSLVPGNYGYTF. Complete variable domain (other parts from reference TRBV5-4 and TRBJ1-2): ETGVTQSPTHLIKTRGQQVTLRCSSQSGHNTVSWYQQALGQGPQFIFQYYREEENGRGNFPPRFSGLQFPNYSSELNVNALELDDSALYLCASSLVPGNYGYTFGSGTRLTVV.

The V and J genes are TRBV10-2 and TRBJ1-1, with D perhaps TRBD1 (6 bases). The CDR3 covers 13 residues. Germline values: CDR1 WSHSY, CDR2 SAAADI. V was clipped by 0 bases and J by 5 bases, with 7 bases between them. The CDR3 sequence is CASSESRGTEAFF. The DNA of the CDR3 is TGCGCCAGCAGTGAGTCAAGGGGGACTGAAGCTTTCTTT.

The chain carries TRBV19 and TRBJ2-1; TRBD2 might be the D (5 bases). The CDR3 is 14 residues long. Germline CDR1 and CDR2: LNHDA and SQIVND (reference sequence). Trimming took off 6 bases at V and 2 bases at J, with 11 bases between the two ends. The CDR3 nucleotides read TGTGCCAGTAGCGAGGGAGTAACCTACAATGAGCAGTTCTTC. It encodes CASSEGVTYNEQFF.

This chain links TRBV27 with TRBJ1-1; D remains ambiguous. The V end lost 3 bases, the J end lost 4 bases, and 9 bases lay between the germline ends. The germline CDR1 and CDR2 sequences are MNHEY and SMNVEV (reference sequence). The CDR3 runs to 13 residues. The CDR3 sequence is CASSLREGTEAFF. The CDR3 DNA follows: TGTGCCAGCAGTTTGAGGGAAGGCACTGAAGCTTTCTTT.

The chain couples TRBV2 to TRBJ1-1, with 8 bases identical to TRBD1. Unmatched junction bases numbered 5, after V lost 7 bases and J lost 4 bases. The germline V gene encodes CDR1 SNHLY and CDR2 FYNNEI. CDR3 size: 13 residues. The CDR3 DNA is TGTGCCAGCATGAAGGACAGGGTCACTGAAGCTTTCTTT. Residues: CASMKDRVTEAFF.

The chain employs TRBV7-2 and TRBJ2-3; 7 bases fit TRBD1. Per the germline V gene, CDR1 is SGHTA and CDR2 is FQGNSA. The CDR3 runs 13 residues. Losses at the gene ends were 5 bases for V and 4 bases for J; bases not matched to a gene: 3. The CDR3 region is CASSRQGADTQYF. The DNA for the CDR3 is TGTGCCAGCAGCAGACAGGGTGCAGATACGCAGTATTTT. Supplemented by reference TRBV7-2 and TRBJ2-3, the full variable domain reads GAGVSQSPSNKVTEKGKDVELRCDPISGHTALYWYRQSLGQGLEFLIYFQGNSAPDKSGLPSDRFSAERTGGSVSTLTIQRTQQEDSAVYLCASSRQGADTQYFGPGTRLTVL.

The chain combines TRBV5-1 with TRBJ2-3, with a tentative D call TRBD1 (5 bases). V shed 7 bases and J shed 4 bases, with 10 bases lying between them. The CDR3 contains 12 residues. Germline lookup yields CDR1 SGHRS and CDR2 YFSETQ. The DNA for the CDR3 is TGCGCCAGCCGGCTAGGGGCAGATACGCAGTATTTT. Its translation is CASRLGADTQYF.

Only one count was recorded for this clone. The chain is built from TRBV19 and TRBJ2-1, with 12 bases lining up with TRBD2. V was pared by 6 bases and J by 0 bases, with 3 bases of the junction left unmatched. The CDR3 runs to 16 residues. Germline lookup yields CDR1 LNHDA and CDR2 SQIVND (reference sequence). CDR3 in DNA: TGTGCCAGTAGGCGGACTAGCGGGAACTCCTACAATGAGCAGTTCTTC. Amino acids: CASRRTSGNSYNEQFF.

The rearrangement joins TRBV2 to TRBJ2-7, with D possibly matching TRBD2 (5 bases). Trimming cost V 6 bases and J 1 base, with 7 bases left between them. The germline V gene encodes CDR1 SNHLY and CDR2 FYNNEI. The CDR3 covers 12 residues. The chain's CDR3 is CASRGESYEQYF. In DNA, the CDR3 is TGTGCCAGCAGGGGAGAATCCTACGAGCAGTACTTC.

The rearrangement links TRBV28 to TRBJ1-1; TRBD1 agrees at 7 bases. CDR3 length equals 15 residues. The ends lost 5 bases at V and 4 bases at J; junction bases unmatched: 10. From germline, CDR1 is MDHEN and CDR2 SYDVKM. The CDR3: CASSVTGVRSTEAFF. CDR3 DNA sequence: TGTGCCAGCAGTGTCACAGGGGTTAGGAGCACTGAAGCTTTCTTT.

The V call is TRBV7-2, the J call TRBJ1-6; D remains unclear. The CDR3 runs 18 residues. Trimming took 9 bases from V and 2 from J, leaving 23 bases between them. Germline values: CDR1 SGHTA, CDR2 FQGNSA. The CDR3 nucleotides read TGTGCCAGTCCCCTTCCTTTTGTGCGGAGCCCCTATAATTCACCCCTCCACTTT. Translated, it gives CASPLPFVRSPYNSPLHF.